This note documents a single T cell receptor (beta chain) sequence. Its specificity is not known. V lost 6 bases and J 5 bases, leaving 16 bases between the germline ends. CDR1 MDHEN and CDR2 SYDVKM come from the germline V gene. This CDR3 comprises 14 residues. Both 60 Vbeta primers and 13 Jbeta primers went into the PCR. Only in-frame clones appear in the TCRdb table, and some are missing; sequencing was by immunoSEQ multiplex PCR. The sample yields over 150,000 clones, 60% to 75% seen once. The source of the sample is a study of cytomegalovirus exposure and HLA in healthy donors. About the research overall: Counted in an early data release were 65 million to 100 million unique TCRs from HLA-typed donors. General observations from the study: In a later analysis, an Asian-associated ancestry cluster reportedly showed fewer N-insertions than the approximately 640-donor mean.

Healthy bone marrow donors made up the donor group. V and J are TRBV28 and TRBJ1-1; D perhaps matches TRBD1 (6 bases). The TCR originated in a man between 18 and 35 years old in good health and CMV-seronegative. The sample consisted of PBMCs. CDR3 loop: CASSPGGARTEAFF. The DNA for the CDR3 is TGTGCCAGCAGCCCCGGGGGGGCCAGGACTGAAGCTTTCTTT.